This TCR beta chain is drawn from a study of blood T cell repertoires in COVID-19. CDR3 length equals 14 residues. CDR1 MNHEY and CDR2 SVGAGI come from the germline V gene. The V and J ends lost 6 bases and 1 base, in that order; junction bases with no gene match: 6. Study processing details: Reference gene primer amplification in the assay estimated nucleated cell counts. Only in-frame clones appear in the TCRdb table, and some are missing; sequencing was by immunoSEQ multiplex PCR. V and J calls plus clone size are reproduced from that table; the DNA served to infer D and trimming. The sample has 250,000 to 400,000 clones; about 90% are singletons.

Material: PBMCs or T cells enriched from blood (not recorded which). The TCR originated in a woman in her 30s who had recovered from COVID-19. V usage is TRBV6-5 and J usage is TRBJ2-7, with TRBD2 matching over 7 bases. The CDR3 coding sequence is TGTGCCAGCAGGGGGGGGTGGACTTCCTACGAGCAGTACTTC. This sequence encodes CASRGGWTSYEQYF.